The 11 T cell receptor beta chains in this list originate from one sample, sequenced in a study of graft-versus-host responses after intestinal transplantation. Antigens for these TCRs are unknown. TCRdb keeps only in-frame clones here, not all; method: immunoSEQ multiplex PCR. This sample has tens of thousands of clones, with 85% to 95% found just once. This sample comprised unstimulated CD8+ T cells sorted from spleen or lymph node cells, obtained before transplant. The source is a human donor who was the organ donor for an intestinal transplant.

This chain connects TRBV1 to TRBJ2-5; TRBD1 was called by the table and not checked on the DNA. TRBV1 is assigned pseudogene status. This CDR3 is built from 15 residues. The CDR3: CTSSQTGQIQETQYF. In DNA form, the CDR3 reads TGCACCAGCAGCCAAACGGGACAAATCCAAGAGACCCAGTACTTC.

This clone occurred once. The V call is TRBV30, the J call TRBJ1-2; D gene uncertain. In germline, CDR1 is GTSNPN, CDR2 SVGIG (reference sequence). V lost 0 bases, J lost 7 bases, and 6 bases lay in between. The CDR3 is made up of 11 amino acids. Here the CDR3 reads CAWSVLRGYTF. CDR3 coding DNA: TGTGCCTGGAGTGTACTTCGTGGCTACACCTTC. The whole variable domain, filled in from reference TRBV30 and TRBJ1-2, reads SQTIHQWPATLVQPVGSPLSLECTVEGTSNPNLYWYRQAAGRGLQLLFYSVGIGQISSEVPQNLSASRPQDRQFILSSKKLLLSDSGFYLCAWSVLRGYTFGSGTRLTVV.

The chain has TRBV28 and TRBJ2-5; D ambiguous. The DNA end lines up better with TRBJ2-7; the J call may be wrong. The CDR3 sequence is 14 residues long. Per the germline V gene, CDR1 is MDHEN and CDR2 is SYDVKM. The CDR3 DNA is TGTGCCAGCGTTCCGGGTCCCCGCTCCTACGAGCAGTACTTC. It codes for CASVPGPRSYEQYF.

The CDR3 loop is CASSSLRAGGYQETQYF. CDR3 nucleotide sequence: TGTGCCAGCAGCTCCCTTCGGGCTGGCGGATACCAAGAGACCCAGTACTTC. The chain links TRBV7-9 to TRBJ2-5; D not certain. Trimming stripped 4 bases from V and 0 bases from J, with 18 bases between. This CDR3 has 17 residues. CDR1 and CDR2 (germline): SEHNR, FQNEAQ (reference sequence). Full variable domain (missing parts from reference TRBV7-9 and TRBJ2-5): DTGVSQNPRHKITKRGQNVTFRCDPISEHNRLYWYRQTLGQGPEFLTYFQNEAQLEKSRLLSDRFSAERPKGSFSTLEIQRTEQGDSAMYLCASSSLRAGGYQETQYFGPGTRLLVL.

The CDR3 loop is CASSLSGQGTNEQFF. The CDR3, as DNA: TGTGCCAGCAGTTTATCGGGACAGGGTACAAATGAGCAGTTCTTC. This chain joins TRBV28 and TRBJ2-1; 9 bases align to TRBD1. CDR3 length: 15 residues. V shed 1 base, J shed 7 bases, and the junction held 5 bases outside the gene matches. Germline V CDR1 and CDR2: MDHEN, SYDVKM.

This clone has just a few counts. The V and J genes are TRBV27 and TRBJ2-3, with D possibly TRBD2 on 5 matching bases. Deletions cut 5 bases from V and 1 base from J, with 13 bases between. The CDR3 sequence is 15 residues long. CDR1 is MNHEY, CDR2 SMNVEV, per germline (reference sequence). CDR3: CASSTEGLRTDTQYF. DNA for the CDR3: TGTGCCAGCAGTACCGAAGGACTTCGCACAGATACGCAGTATTTT.

CDR3 nucleotides: TGTGCCAGCAGTTACTCAGAAAGTCCCTACGAGCAGTACTTC. Amino acid sequence: CASSYSESPYEQYF. V gene TRBV6-5 combines with J gene TRBJ2-7, with D unresolved. The CDR3 consists of 14 residues. V was shortened by 0 bases and J by 2 bases, with 8 bases between the two germline ends. Per the germline V gene, CDR1 is MNHEY and CDR2 is SVGAGI.

V usage is TRBV4-1 and J usage is TRBJ1-1; no clear D. Trimming took 0 bases from V and 3 from J, leaving 8 bases between them. CDR1 MGHRA and CDR2 YSYEKL come from the germline V gene. The CDR3 covers 14 residues. The CDR3 sequence: CASSQDVRYTEAFF. CDR3 DNA: TGCGCCAGCAGCCAAGATGTTCGTTACACTGAAGCTTTCTTT.

The chain joins TRBV7-9 to TRBJ2-1, with no clear D. Trimming removed 4 bases at V and 8 bases at J, with 12 bases between. CDR1 and CDR2 from the germline V gene are SEHNR and FQNEAQ (reference sequence). This CDR3 contains 13 residues. The CDR3 DNA reads TGTGCCAGCAGCTCCCCACCGTTGGATGAGCAGTTCTTC. Translation gives CASSSPPLDEQFF.

This chain joins TRBV7-9 and TRBJ1-5; 7 nucleotides align to TRBD1. Germline CDR1 is SEHNR and CDR2 is FQNEAQ (reference sequence). Trimming cost V 5 bases and J 6 bases; bases outside gene matches: 1. This CDR3 region has 12 residues. The CDR3 protein is CASSRDSQPQHF. CDR3 DNA sequence: TGTGCCAGCAGCCGGGACAGTCAGCCCCAGCATTTT.

This chain uses TRBV9 with TRBJ2-2; TRBD1 agrees at 7 bases. The CDR3 length is 15 residues. V lost 6 bases, J lost 1 base, and 6 bases stayed unmatched. Germline loops: CDR1 SGDLS, CDR2 YYNGEE. The DNA for the CDR3 is TGTGCCAGCAAACAGGGGTCGTTGAACACCGGGGAGCTGTTTTTT. It specifies CASKQGSLNTGELFF. The variable domain in full, with the rest retrieved from reference TRBV9 and TRBJ2-2, is DSGVTQTPKHLITATGQRVTLRCSPRSGDLSVYWYQQSLDQGLQFLIQYYNGEERAKGNILERFSAQQFPDLHSELNLSSLELGDSALYFCASKQGSLNTGELFFGEGSRLTVL.